The sequence of this TCR beta chain was determined in a study of OX40 agonist ivuxolimab in advanced cancers. Data came from immunoSEQ multiplex PCR; TCRdb stores just in-frame clones and leaves some out. This sample yields about 64,000 clones, of which 88% are seen a single time; 0.67% belongs to the top ten. There are 12 residues in the CDR3. Trimming took off 1 base at V and 11 bases at J, with 11 bases between the two ends. Germline-derived CDR1 and CDR2 are MDHEN and SYDVKM. Study results and caveats: Clonal expansion was among the lowest in partial responders at 0.1-3.0 mg/kg, especially CD8+. In general, CD8+ T cells held more expanded clones than CD4+ did, on average.

Notes on this clone: As yet, its antigen is unknown.

This receptor was identified in an adult with an advanced solid tumor such as melanoma, head and neck, liver or kidney cancer. This chain joins TRBV28 and TRBJ1-1; tentative D call: TRBD1 (6 bases). The starting material was CD4+ or CD8+ T cells sorted from blood, obtained in a trial of the OX40 agonist ivuxolimab. The CDR3 spells CASSLSRGKAFF. In DNA form, the CDR3 reads TGTGCCAGCAGTTTATCGAGGGGGAAGGCTTTCTTT.